Following are 13 T cell receptor beta chains from one sample sequenced in a study of T-cell memory formation after mild COVID-19. TCRdb re-called the 5' RACE reads through MiXCR, storing one row per CDR3 protein. The data show a few hundred thousand distinct CDR3 sequences, roughly a quarter seen once. Sequences were obtained from PBMCs or a T cell subset sorted from them (not recorded which). These receptors all come from an adult woman who had mild COVID-19 (a few samples of this study predate the infection). Cell type and time point are not known.

V and J are TRBV7-9 and TRBJ2-3; unclear D gene. V dropped 0 bases and J dropped 4 bases, with 2 bases sitting between them. Germline assignment: CDR1 SEHNR and CDR2 FQNEAQ (reference sequence). The CDR3 consists of 12 residues. The CDR3 DNA reads TGTGCCAGCAGCTTAGCTTCAGATACGCAGTATTTT. Translated, it gives CASSLASDTQYF.

This clonotype has more than one count but fewer than ten. The gene calls are TRBV7-2 and TRBJ2-7; no reliable D call. Looked up from germline, CDR1 is SGHTA and CDR2 is FQGNSA. The CDR3 has 12 residues. V was clipped by 1 base and J by 7 bases, with 8 bases between them. CDR3 coding DNA: TGTGCCAGCAGCTTAGAGGTGGTAGAGCAGTACTTC. It specifies CASSLEVVEQYF.

This clonotype was observed a few times. J is TRBJ1-2 and V is TRBV20-1, with D possibly TRBD1 on 5 matching bases. Germline CDR1 and CDR2: DFQATT and SNEGSKA (reference sequence). The CDR3 runs 14 residues. V lost 5 bases and J lost 8, with 21 bases in between. CDR3 nucleotides: TGCAGTGCTGACCGGGGCCGTCAGAGGGGAGGCTACACCTTC. This encodes CSADRGRQRGGYTF.

This chain connects TRBV9 to TRBJ2-4; D is uncertain. Trimming took 2 bases from V and 1 from J, leaving 10 bases between them. Germline loops: CDR1 SGDLS, CDR2 YYNGEE. This CDR3 is built from 15 residues. CDR3 nucleotide sequence: TGTGCCAGCAGCGTCCTCGCCGACGCCAAAAACATTCAGTACTTC. It is translated as CASSVLADAKNIQYF.

This clonotype has just a few counts. The chain is built from TRBV24-1 and TRBJ2-1, with D uncertain. CDR3 size: 10 residues. Trimming cost V 3 bases and J 9 bases, with 2 bases left between them. CDR1 KGHDR and CDR2 SFDVKD come from the germline V gene. CDR3 nucleotide sequence: TGTGCCACCAGTGATGGTGAGCAGTTCTTC. Amino acids: CATSDGEQFF.

This chain connects TRBV7-8 to TRBJ2-7; TRBD2 agrees at 13 bases. Unmatched junction bases numbered 13, after V lost 5 bases and J lost 6 bases. This CDR3 region has 17 residues. Germline values: CDR1 SGHVS, CDR2 FQNEAQ. DNA for the CDR3: TGTGCCAGCAGCCATACCCACGGGACTAGCGGGAACGGCGAGCAGTACTTC. Residues: CASSHTHGTSGNGEQYF. Based on the CDR3 plus reference TRBV7-8 and TRBJ2-7, the full variable domain is GAGVSQSPRYKVAKRGQDVALRCDPISGHVSLFWYQQALGQGPEFLTYFQNEAQLDKSGLPSDRFFAERPEGSVSTLKIQRTQQEDSAVYLCASSHTHGTSGNGEQYFGPGTRLTVT.

This clonotype was seen repeatedly, ten times or more. The chain recombines TRBV6-5 with TRBJ2-7; D not certain. Germline CDR1 is MNHEY and CDR2 is SVGAGI. This CDR3 has 13 amino acids. The V end lost 2 bases, the J end lost 4 bases, and 9 bases lay between the germline ends. The CDR3 loop is CASSYPPGYEQYF. CDR3 bases: TGTGCCAGCAGTTACCCACCCGGATACGAGCAGTACTTC.

The CDR3 DNA sequence: TGTGCCAGCAGCCCTCTTGCTGGGCGTCTCGAGCAGTACTTC. Translation gives CASSPLAGRLEQYF. This sequence joins TRBV11-2 and TRBJ2-7; D gene uncertain. V lost 5 bases and J lost 6, with 17 bases in between. CDR1 is SGHAT and CDR2 is FQNNGV in the germline V gene. The CDR3 length is 14 residues.

Only a few counts were recorded for this clonotype. The V call is TRBV12-3 or TRBV12-4, the J call TRBJ2-2, with D uncertain. The ends were cut back, 2 bases at V and 1 base at J, with 8 bases in the middle. The CDR3 is made up of 15 amino acids. CDR3 residues: CASSLRWGNTGELFF. CDR3 sequence (DNA): TGTGCCAGCAGTTTAAGATGGGGGAACACCGGGGAGCTGTTTTTT.

There are a few counts of this clonotype. The CDR3 here is CSANREINTEAFF. The CDR3 DNA is TGCAGCGCAAACAGGGAGATCAACACTGAAGCTTTCTTT. The chain links TRBV29-1 to TRBJ1-1; TRBD1 is a possible D gene (6 bases). This CDR3 has 13 amino acids. CDR1 and CDR2 from the germline V gene are SQVTM and ANQGSEA. V was shortened by 7 bases and J by 2 bases, with 14 bases between the two germline ends.

This clonotype was observed a few times. V is TRBV12-3 or TRBV12-4 and J is TRBJ2-1; 8 nucleotides line up with TRBD2. The V and J ends lost 7 bases and 0 bases, in that order; junction bases with no gene match: 11. The CDR3 has 17 amino acids. The CDR3 DNA is TGTGCCAGCACCTTCGCGTGGGCGGGGGGCTCCTACAATGAGCAGTTCTTC. Translation: CASTFAWAGGSYNEQFF.

This clonotype was counted between two and nine times. V usage is TRBV7-9 and J usage is TRBJ2-1; unclear D gene. The CDR3 totals 15 residues. Trimming cost V 5 bases and J 0 bases, with 11 bases left between them. The germline gives CDR1 SEHNR, CDR2 FQNEAQ (reference sequence). CDR3 amino acids: CASSRTRGSYNEQFF. The CDR3 region has the DNA TGTGCCAGCAGCCGTACACGCGGCTCCTACAATGAGCAGTTCTTC.

This clonotype was counted only a few times. The chain recombines TRBV12-3 or TRBV12-4 with TRBJ2-5; D is perhaps TRBD1 (6 bases). Trimming took 5 bases from V and 7 from J, leaving 14 bases between them. There are 13 residues in the CDR3. The CDR3 nucleotides are TGTGCCAGCAGTCCAGGGGATGGGGGGACCCAGTACTTC. The encoded protein is CASSPGDGGTQYF.